A selection of T cell receptor beta chains follows, all from one sample in a study of chemoradiotherapy in HPV16-positive cancers. Only in-frame clones appear in the TCRdb table, and some are missing; sequencing was by immunoSEQ multiplex PCR. The table shows roughly 20,000 clones, with roughly 80% occurring only once. This material consisted of blood, taken from a patient who underwent chemoradiotherapy. The receptors were gathered from a human donor with HPV-associated anogenital cancer. The CDR3 runs from the conserved cysteine through the conserved F or W. Fields, in order: J gene, D gene, V gene, clone size, CDR3 DNA, CDR3 protein. A D gene is named only where the DNA matches it firmly. A row's size may be missing; if present it is once, few, many or a size class.

TRBJ2-3,NA,TRBV7-9,NA,TGTGCCAGCAGCCAAGACTGGTCCAAAGATACGCAGTATTTT,CASSQDWSKDTQYF
TRBJ1-3,TRBD1,TRBV5-1,NA,TGCGCCAGCAGCTTGGCCACAGGGGCTTCGAGCTCTGGAAACACCATATATTTT,CASSLATGASSSGNTIYF
TRBJ2-1,TRBD1,TRBV5-4,NA,TGTGCCAGCAGCTTGGGTACAGGGGGCAGGGATGAGCAGTTCTTC,CASSLGTGGRDEQFF
TRBJ1-1,NA,TRBV29-1,few,TGCAGCGTTGAAGGGGGTTGGACTGAAGCTTTCTTT,CSVEGGWTEAFF
TRBJ2-3,NA,TRBV10-1,once,TGCGCCAGCAGTGATATGGGGGAGTGTTCAGATACGCAGTATTTT,CASSDMGECSDTQYF
TRBJ1-1,TRBD1,TRBV7-6,once,TGTGCCAGCAGCGCGGACAGGGTGGACACTGAAGCTTTCTTT,CASSADRVDTEAFF
TRBJ2-7,NA,TRBV5-6,NA,TGTGCCAGCAGCCTGGTGGGGTTATACTACGAGCAGTACTTC,CASSLVGLYYEQYF
TRBJ1-1,NA,TRBV28,NA,TGTGCCAGCAGTTTAGTGAACACTGAAGCTTTCTTT,CASSLVNTEAFF
TRBJ1-6,TRBD1,TRBV27,NA,TGTGCCAGCAGTGTGGACAGGGATTCACCCCTCCACTTT,CASSVDRDSPLHF
TRBJ1-5,NA,TRBV19,NA,TGTGCCAGTAGTATTCTTTCGAATGGGGGTTGGAGCAATCAGCCCCAGCATTTT,CASSILSNGGWSNQPQHF
TRBJ1-2,NA,TRBV19,NA,TGTGCCAGTAGGAGAGACAGGAGTTACACCTTC,CASRRDRSYTF
TRBJ2-5,NA,TRBV18,NA,TGTGCCAGCTCACGGGCAGGGGAGACCCAGTACTTC,CASSRAGETQYF
TRBJ2-1,TRBD2,TRBV28,NA,TGTGCCAGCAGTTTTAGAGCGGGGGGGCACAATGAGCAGTTCTTC,CASSFRAGGHNEQFF